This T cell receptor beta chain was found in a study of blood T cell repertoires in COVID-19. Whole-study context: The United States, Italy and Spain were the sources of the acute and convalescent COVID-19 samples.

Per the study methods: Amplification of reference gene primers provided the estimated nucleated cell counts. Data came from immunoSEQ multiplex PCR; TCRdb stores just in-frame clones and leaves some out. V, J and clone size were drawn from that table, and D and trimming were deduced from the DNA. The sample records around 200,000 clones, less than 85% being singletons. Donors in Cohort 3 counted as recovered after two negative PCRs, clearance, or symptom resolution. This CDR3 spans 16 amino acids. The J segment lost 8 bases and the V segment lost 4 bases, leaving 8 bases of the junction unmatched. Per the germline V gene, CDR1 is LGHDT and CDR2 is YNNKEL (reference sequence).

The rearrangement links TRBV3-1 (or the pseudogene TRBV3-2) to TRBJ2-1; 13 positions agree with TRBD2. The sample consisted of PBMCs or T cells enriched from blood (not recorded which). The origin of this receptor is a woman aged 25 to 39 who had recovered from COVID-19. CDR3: CASSPRTSGGADEQFF. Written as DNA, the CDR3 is TGTGCCAGCAGCCCCCGGACTAGCGGGGGCGCCGATGAGCAGTTCTTC.